A single T cell receptor beta chain is shown here with its context. Its antigen is as yet unknown. Donors in the study were healthy people who gave bone marrow. The data are from a study of cytomegalovirus exposure and HLA in healthy donors. Turning to the study itself: HLA-typed donors were the source of 90 million or so unique TCRs, which an early data release held. Study results and limitations: Earlier findings revealed that most TCR beta V segments proved productive either about 90% or about 30% of the time. It was 150 to 200 TCR beta chains that were listed as cytomegalovirus-associated.

PCR used 60 Vbeta primers and 13 Jbeta primers. Produced via immunoSEQ multiplex PCR; TCRdb's table is partial and in-frame only. The sample lists about 120,000 clones; about 76% were seen once. The sequence derives from a woman aged 40 to 50 in good health and CMV-seronegative. Material for sequencing was PBMCs.

CDR3 sequence: CASSRVENSPLHF. CDR3 sequence (DNA): TGTGCCAGCAGCCGCGTGGAGAATTCACCCCTCCACTTT. The V call is TRBV7-9, the J call TRBJ1-6; no clear D gene. The CDR3 covers 13 residues. In germline, CDR1 is SEHNR, CDR2 FQNEAQ (reference sequence). Between the trimmed V and J ends, which lost 5 bases and 7 bases, there was a span of 9 bases.